These T cell receptor beta chains were read from a single sample in a study of blood T cell repertoires in COVID-19. The data were produced by immunoSEQ multiplex PCR, yet TCRdb's version contains in-frame clones alone and is incomplete. The sample lists around 250,000 clones, around 78% occurring once. The sequenced sample consisted of peripheral blood. These receptors were collected from a man aged 55 to 69 who had recovered from COVID-19. The CDR3 runs from the conserved cysteine through the conserved F or W. The D gene is left open where the match is weak. Rows give clone size only sometimes, using once, few, many, or a class for an expanded clone.

>TRBV7-3|.|.|TRBJ1-6
CASSLTGGWISPLHF
TGTGCCAGCAGCTTAACGGGAGGGTGGATTTCACCCCTCCACTTT
>TRBV7-2|.|.|TRBJ1-4
CASSPDRATNEKLFF
TGTGCCAGCAGCCCCGACAGAGCAACTAATGAAAAACTGTTTTTT
>TRBV7-2|.|few|TRBJ1-5
CASSLGGGTEPQHF
TGTGCCAGCAGCTTAGGGGGGGGTACGGAGCCCCAGCATTTT
>TRBV5-1|.|.|TRBJ2-1
CASSAAGASYNEQFF
TGCGCCAGCAGCGCGGCGGGGGCTTCCTACAATGAGCAGTTCTTC
>TRBV9|TRBD2|.|TRBJ2-3
CASSVSGGVSVSTDTQYF
TGTGCCAGCAGCGTAAGTGGGGGGGTTAGTGTTAGCACAGATACGCAGTATTTT
>TRBV6-1|.|.|TRBJ1-3
CASSEAGGASGNTIYF
TGTGCCAGCAGTGAAGCGGGGGGGGCTTCGGGAAACACCATATATTTT
>TRBV2|.|.|TRBJ1-5
CASSGGPQGSQPQHF
TGTGCCAGCAGTGGAGGCCCACAGGGTAGTCAGCCCCAGCATTTT
>TRBV6-5|TRBD1|.|TRBJ1-6
CASSYAGGSSPLHF
TGTGCCAGCAGTTACGCAGGGGGCAGTTCACCCCTCCACTTT
>TRBV5-4|.|.|TRBJ1-4
CASSLAGGSSNEKLFF
TGTGCCAGCAGCTTGGCTGGGGGCAGCTCTAATGAAAAACTGTTTTTT
>TRBV27|TRBD1|.|TRBJ2-5
CASSLSGRGTETQYF
TGTGCCAGCAGTTTATCGGGCAGGGGGACAGAGACCCAGTACTTC
>TRBV30|.|once|TRBJ2-7
CAWSTGTRGSEQYF
TGTGCCTGGAGTACCGGGACAAGGGGATCCGAGCAGTACTTC
>TRBV10-3|TRBD1|.|TRBJ1-5
CAISAGGLNQPQHF
TGTGCCATCAGTGCAGGGGGCCTCAATCAGCCCCAGCATTTT
>TRBV30|.|.|TRBJ1-3
CAWSVLVGNTIYF
TGTGCCTGGAGTGTACTGGTGGGAAACACCATATATTTT
>TRBV10-3|.|few|TRBJ2-1
CAISIHSQGNEQFF
TGTGCCATCAGTATCCACAGTCAGGGAAATGAGCAGTTCTTC
>TRBV5-5|.|.|TRBJ1-5
CASSLVDPLAYSNQPQHF
TGTGCCAGCAGCTTGGTGGACCCCCTAGCTTATAGCAATCAGCCCCAGCATTTT
>TRBV5-4|.|.|TRBJ1-6
CASSRENYANSPLHF
TGTGCCAGCAGCCGAGAAAACTACGCTAATTCACCCCTCCACTTT
>TRBV12-2|.|few|TRBJ2-3
CASRSWTGTDTQYF
TGTGCAAGTCGCTCCTGGACAGGCACAGATACGCAGTATTTT
>TRBV4-1|TRBD1|few|TRBJ2-7
CASSQRLGGVDEQYF
TGCGCCAGCAGCCAAAGATTAGGGGGCGTCGACGAGCAGTACTTC
>TRBV5-1|TRBD1|.|TRBJ1-2
CASSLEGQGHRYGYTF
TGCGCCAGCAGCTTGGAGGGACAGGGCCACCGCTATGGCTACACCTTC
>TRBV6-5|TRBD1|.|TRBJ1-2
CASSETGSYGYTF
TGTGCCAGCAGCGAGACAGGGAGCTATGGCTACACCTTC
>TRBV14|TRBD2|.|TRBJ2-1
CASSQGSSGNEQFF
TGTGCCAGCAGCCAAGGTAGTAGCGGGAATGAGCAGTTCTTC
>TRBV18|.|.|TRBJ2-1
CASSRGGADYNEQFF
TGTGCCAGCTCACGAGGGGGGGCCGACTACAATGAGCAGTTCTTC
>TRBV18|.|.|TRBJ2-5
CASSPPVVGETQYF
TGTGCCAGCTCACCACCGGTTGTGGGCGAGACCCAGTACTTC
>TRBV25-1|.|.|TRBJ1-2
CASSSGVGYTF
TGTGCCAGCAGTTCAGGGGTTGGCTACACCTTC
>TRBV28|.|.|TRBJ1-2
CASLEVGRGYGYTF
TGTGCCAGCCTTGAGGTGGGGCGGGGGTATGGCTACACCTTC
>TRBV2|TRBD2|.|TRBJ2-7
CASSEGLAEIYEQYF
TGTGCCAGCAGTGAGGGACTAGCGGAGATCTACGAGCAGTACTTC
>TRBV19|.|.|TRBJ2-1
CASTEAGLRNEQFF
TGTGCCAGTACGGAGGCCGGCTTACGGAATGAGCAGTTCTTC
>TRBV6-5|TRBD2|.|TRBJ2-1
CASSSGRGYNEQFF
TGTGCCAGCAGTAGCGGGAGGGGATACAATGAGCAGTTCTTC
>TRBV25-1|TRBD1|.|TRBJ2-5
CASSADRGPQETQYF
TGTGCCAGCAGTGCGGACAGGGGGCCCCAAGAGACCCAGTACTTC
>TRBV5-1|TRBD1|.|TRBJ2-1
CASSSGGRFYNEQFF
TGCGCCAGCAGCTCAGGGGGACGGTTCTACAATGAGCAGTTCTTC
>TRBV29-1|.|.|TRBJ1-3
CSVESGSGNTIYF
TGCAGCGTTGAATCAGGTTCTGGAAACACCATATATTTT
>TRBV28|.|.|TRBJ1-3
CASSLRGYGNTIYF
TGTGCCAGCAGTTTAAGGGGGTATGGAAACACCATATATTTT
>TRBV3-1/TRBV3-2|TRBD1|.|TRBJ1-5
CASSQSDRGPQHF
TGTGCCAGCAGCCAATCCGACAGGGGGCCCCAGCATTTT
>TRBV19|TRBD1|.|TRBJ2-5
CASGPSTGMETQYF
TGTGCCAGTGGCCCATCGACAGGGATGGAGACCCAGTACTTC
>TRBV5-6|.|.|TRBJ2-7
CASSFGPYEQYF
TGTGCCAGCAGCTTCGGTCCCTACGAGCAGTACTTC
>TRBV6-5|.|once|TRBJ2-3
CASSYSSAGGSDTQYF
TGTGCCAGCAGTTACTCGAGCGCAGGGGGGTCAGATACGCAGTATTTT
>TRBV7-9|TRBD1|.|TRBJ2-2
CASITQGFSGELFF
TGTGCCAGCATCACACAGGGGTTTTCCGGGGAGCTGTTTTTT
>TRBV5-4|TRBD1|.|TRBJ2-7
CASSLSLAGGLDEQYF
TGTGCCAGCAGCTTGTCTTTAGCAGGGGGCCTGGACGAGCAGTACTTC
>TRBV6-5|TRBD1|.|TRBJ1-1
CASISGTGAITEAFF
TGTGCCAGCATCTCGGGGACAGGGGCGATAACTGAAGCTTTCTTT
>TRBV5-4|TRBD2|.|TRBJ2-1
CASSFPAGGGDEQFF
TGTGCCAGCAGCTTTCCGGCGGGAGGGGGGGATGAGCAGTTCTTC